Included here is one TCR beta chain sequence, with context. Its antigen is unidentified. Germline CDR1 MNHEY, CDR2 SVGEGT. The junction had 3 bases not matched to a gene; V was cut back by 6 bases and J by 0 bases. This CDR3 has 15 residues. The sample originates from a study of Ad26.COV2.S vaccination and SARS-CoV-2 variants. Study overall: Enrollment placed the donor in the COV1001 Ad26.COV2.S trial arm. Ad26.COV2.S given intramuscularly, once or twice 56 days apart. Study-wide results and limits: Estimates derived from TCR breadth and depth analyses may have underestimated total T cell responses.

Sequenced by immunoSEQ multiplex PCR; TCRdb stores in-frame clones only, minus some. The top ten clones hold 12% of a sample with hundreds of thousands of clones, roughly 90% of them seen once. Indicated treatment: around 19 received Ad26.COV2.S at low or high dose, single or two shots; a few received placebo; per-sample allocation not given. Samples were taken on day 63 after the first vaccine or placebo injection. Ad26 vector vaccine expressed Wuhan-strain SARS-CoV-2 spike. The receptor's source is a person aged 18-65 years who received the Ad26.COV2.S COVID-19 vaccine or a placebo. The genes are TRBV6-2 or TRBV6-3 and TRBJ2-1; 9 bases map to TRBD2. Sequencing was performed on peripheral blood, taken in a trial of Ad26.COV2.S vaccine versus placebo. CDR3 sequence (DNA): TGTGCCAGCAGCCATAGCGGGAGCTCCTACAATGAGCAGTTCTTC. It specifies CASSHSGSSYNEQFF.